A selection of T cell receptor beta chains follows, all from one sample in a study of shared clonotypes between healthy human individuals. TCRdb keeps only in-frame clones here, not all; method: immunoSEQ multiplex PCR. This sample has 2 million to 2.5 million clones; just under 95% occur once, and the top ten carry 0.37%. Specimen: naive CD4+ T cells from PBMCs. All receptors come from a man aged 18 to 30 in good health. Some clones in this sample may be carry-over from other donors' samples. Both conserved end residues are part of each CDR3. Fields, in order: V gene, clone size, D gene, J gene, CDR3 DNA, CDR3 protein. A D gene is named only where the DNA matches it firmly. Size values are once, few and many counts, or a class for expanded clones, and some rows have none.

>TRBV7-6|NA|NA|TRBJ1-2
TGTGCCAGCAGCCGAGGCCCAGGCTATGGCTACACCTTC
CASSRGPGYGYTF
>TRBV4-1|NA|NA|TRBJ2-2
TGCGCCAGCAGCCAAGAAAAACTCCGGACCGCTCCCTTCACCGGGGAGCTGTTTTTT
CASSQEKLRTAPFTGELFF
>TRBV27|NA|NA|TRBJ2-6
TGTGCCAGCAGTTTAATAGGGGAAGCTGGGGCCAACGTCCTGACTTTC
CASSLIGEAGANVLTF
>TRBV6-5|NA|TRBD2|TRBJ2-2
TGTGCCAGCAGTTACTGGACTAGCGGTAACACCGGGGAGCTGTTTTTT
CASSYWTSGNTGELFF
>TRBV5-1|few|TRBD1|TRBJ1-5
TGCGCCAGCAGCCCGACAGGGTTCAATCAGCCCCAGCATTTT
CASSPTGFNQPQHF
>TRBV7-8|NA|NA|TRBJ2-3
TGTGCCAGCAGCTTAGATGGGGCAGCAGATACGCAGTATTTT
CASSLDGAADTQYF
>TRBV19|NA|NA|TRBJ1-2
TGTGCCAGTAGCCGGGACGGAGAATTGTCCCGAGCCTTC
CASSRDGELSRAF
>TRBV7-9|NA|TRBD1|TRBJ2-6
TGTGCCAGCAGCTCCCCGGGACAGAGCTCTGGGGCCAACGTCCTGACTTTC
CASSSPGQSSGANVLTF
>TRBV18|NA|NA|TRBJ1-1
TGTGCCAGCTCACTGGGCCTCAACACTGAAGCTTTCTTT
CASSLGLNTEAFF
>TRBV5-4|NA|TRBD2|TRBJ2-5
TGTGCCAGCAGCTTGCAGAGGGCTAGCGGAAGGGAGACCCAGTACTTC
CASSLQRASGRETQYF
>TRBV5-1|NA|TRBD1|TRBJ1-5
TGCGCCAGCAGCACGGGACAGCCAAATCAGCCCCAGCATTTT
CASSTGQPNQPQHF
>TRBV7-2|NA|NA|TRBJ1-2
TGTGCCAGCAGCTTAGCGAGGACCCTACTAAAAGCTAACTATGGCTACACCTTC
CASSLARTLLKANYGYTF
>TRBV6-4|NA|NA|TRBJ2-5
TGTGCCAGCAGTGAACCGGCTTTCGGGGAGACCCAGTACTTC
CASSEPAFGETQYF